This T cell receptor (beta chain) appears in the sequencing data of a study of cytomegalovirus exposure and HLA in healthy donors. Both 60 Vbeta primers and 13 Jbeta primers went into the PCR. Original processing notes: Unique TCR beta chains totaled roughly 80 million in a later count, with roughly 10 million of them shared. Profiling relied on immunoSEQ multiplex PCR, and the TCRdb table lists in-frame clones only, not all of them. Clonal size and the V and J genes are those of that table, whereas D and trimming came from the DNA. This sample carries 130,000 or so clones, with around 1.5% going to the ten biggest clones. Notes on this clone: Its cognate antigen is unknown.

The study's findings and limits: Analyses of presence/absence relied on an assumption of roughly uniform sequencing depth across donors.

Sequencing was done on a sample of PBMCs. The receptor's source is a woman between 40 and 50 years old in good health and CMV-seronegative.

The CDR3 loop reads CASSLLGGPSYEQYV. The CDR3 DNA reads TGTGCCAGCAGCTTACTGGGGGGGCCGTCCTACGAGCAGTACGTC. The gene calls are TRBV7-9 and TRBJ2-7, with a tentative D call TRBD2 (7 bases). The CDR3 length is 15 residues. Germline-derived CDR1 and CDR2 are SEHNR and FQNEAQ (reference sequence). V was shortened by 2 bases and J by 1 base, with 12 bases between the two germline ends.